This is a list of T cell receptor beta chains from one sample in a study of shared clonotypes between healthy human individuals. The repertoire was sequenced with immunoSEQ multiplex PCR; TCRdb's copy has only in-frame clones and lacks some. The table has 950,000 to 1,100,000 clones, 75% to 85% seen once; the top ten hold 0.61%. Sequenced material: memory CD4+ T cells from PBMCs. These receptors were obtained from a young man in good health. Some clones in this sample may be carry-over from other donors' samples. Each CDR3 is given with its conserved first and last residue. D genes are given only for firm matches. Only some rows state a clone size, as once, few, many or a class for expanded clones.

v_call,d_call,j_call,clone_size,cdr3_aa,cdr3_nt
TRBV25-1,-,TRBJ1-4,-,CASSDAGRGNEKLFF,TGTGCCAGCAGTGACGCGGGGCGTGGGAATGAAAAACTGTTTTTT
TRBV7-2,-,TRBJ1-3,-,CASSPGGANSGNTIYF,TGTGCCAGCAGCCCGGGGGGCGCGAACTCTGGAAACACCATATATTTT
TRBV6-1,-,TRBJ2-6,-,CASRSRIAGANVLTF,TGTGCCAGCAGGTCTAGAATCGCTGGGGCCAACGTCCTGACTTTC
TRBV30,-,TRBJ1-1,-,CACGFQNGGGTEAFF,TGTGCCTGCGGTTTCCAAAACGGGGGAGGGACTGAAGCTTTCTTT
TRBV29-1,-,TRBJ2-1,-,CSVEKSGTYNEQFF,TGCAGCGTTGAAAAGAGCGGAACCTACAATGAGCAGTTCTTC
TRBV5-1,-,TRBJ2-2,-,CASSYQQGLRTGELFF,TGCGCCAGCAGCTACCAACAGGGATTGAGAACCGGGGAGCTGTTTTTT
TRBV19,-,TRBJ1-5,once,CASSSRQANDQPQHF,TGTGCCAGTAGTTCCCGACAGGCTAATGATCAGCCCCAGCATTTT
TRBV9,-,TRBJ2-3,-,CASSVEGFPTDTQYF,TGTGCCAGCAGCGTAGAAGGTTTCCCCACAGATACGCAGTATTTT
TRBV7-2,-,TRBJ2-7,-,CASSLRGSTYEQYF,TGTGCCAGCAGCTTACGTGGGAGTACCTACGAGCAGTACTTC
TRBV29-1,-,TRBJ2-7,-,CSVERGSDEQYF,TGCAGCGTTGAGCGAGGGAGTGACGAGCAGTACTTC
TRBV4-1,-,TRBJ2-7,-,CASSQRDEQHSYEQYF,TGCGCCAGCAGCCAAAGGGACGAACAGCACTCCTACGAGCAGTACTTC
TRBV10-3,TRBD2,TRBJ2-7,few,CAINSEREGGQYF,TGTGCCATCAATTCGGAGCGGGAGGGAGGGCAGTACTTC
TRBV28,-,TRBJ1-2,-,CASTLGGFGYGYTF,TGTGCCAGCACCCTAGGGGGTTTTGGGTATGGCTACACCTTC
TRBV5-1,-,TRBJ2-1,-,CASSERTVSSYNEQFF,TGCGCCAGCAGTGAAAGGACGGTGAGCTCCTACAATGAGCAGTTCTTC
TRBV19,-,TRBJ2-3,-,CASSVQDWRGTDTQYF,TGTGCCAGTAGTGTACAGGATTGGAGGGGCACAGATACGCAGTATTTT
TRBV7-2,-,TRBJ2-7,once,CASSHNGGIGEQYF,TGTGCCAGCAGCCACAACGGCGGGATCGGCGAGCAGTACTTC
TRBV2,-,TRBJ2-7,-,CASSVQGRYEQYF,TGTGCCAGCAGTGTCCAGGGGAGGTACGAGCAGTACTTC
TRBV11-3,TRBD2,TRBJ2-2,-,CASSPSGRGTGELFF,TGTGCCAGCAGCCCTAGCGGGAGGGGCACCGGGGAGCTGTTTTTT
TRBV19,TRBD1,TRBJ2-7,-,CASSEGDSHYEQYF,TGTGCCAGTAGCGAGGGGGACAGTCACTACGAGCAGTACTTC
TRBV11-3,-,TRBJ2-1,-,CASSPSSRNEQFF,TGTGCCAGCAGCCCCTCCTCCCGCAATGAGCAGTTCTTC
TRBV5-4,-,TRBJ1-3,-,CASSPRSGDLSGNTIYF,TGTGCCAGCAGCCCCCGGTCCGGGGATCTCTCTGGAAACACCATATATTTT
TRBV4-1,-,TRBJ2-5,many,CASSQGTDLEETQYF,TGCGCCAGCAGCCAAGGCACAGATTTAGAAGAGACCCAGTACTTC
TRBV19,-,TRBJ2-7,once,CASSIGGRQSYEQYF,TGTGCCAGTAGTATAGGCGGCAGACAATCCTACGAGCAGTACTTC
TRBV28,TRBD2,TRBJ2-7,-,CASSPTTSGSYEQYF,TGTGCCAGCAGTCCTACGACTAGCGGGTCCTACGAGCAGTACTTC
TRBV5-4,-,TRBJ1-5,-,CASSEGGAGNQPQHF,TGTGCCAGCAGCGAAGGCGGGGCAGGCAATCAGCCCCAGCATTTT
TRBV25-1,-,TRBJ2-7,-,CASSEVGALYEQYF,TGTGCCAGCAGCGAGGTGGGAGCCCTATACGAGCAGTACTTC
TRBV6-4,TRBD2,TRBJ2-1,-,CASRGGEQFF,TGTGCCAGCAGGGGGGGGGAGCAGTTCTTC
TRBV7-2,-,TRBJ2-1,-,CASSLGGSAPYNEQFF,TGTGCCAGCAGCTTAGGAGGGAGCGCCCCCTACAATGAGCAGTTCTTC
TRBV6-6,-,TRBJ2-7,-,CASSPNYEQYF,TGTGCCAGCAGCCCTAACTACGAGCAGTACTTC
TRBV9,TRBD1,TRBJ1-1,-,CASSVAGTGAYGTEAFF,TGTGCCAGCAGCGTGGCCGGGACAGGGGCGTATGGCACTGAAGCTTTCTTT
TRBV2,-,TRBJ1-2,-,CASSALLGYDYGYTF,TGTGCCAGCAGTGCGTTGTTGGGGTACGACTATGGCTACACCTTC